The 17 T cell receptor beta chains reported below all come from one sample, sequenced in a study of cytomegalovirus exposure and HLA in healthy donors (dated by TCRdb to between 2016 and 2019). Receptors were amplified or captured by the immunoSEQ multiplex PCR assay. A mixture of 60 forward primers for TCR Vbeta segments and 13 reverse primers for TCR Jbeta segments was used in the multiplex PCR. What TCRdb holds here is the immuneACCESS table cut down to in-frame rearrangements. Part of the clones is not present; checked against another copy, under half of the missing clones reflect an unresolved V gene, and the others are unexplained. Recorded for this sample are approximately 140,000 clones; 75% to 85% of them occurred a single time. Jointly, the top ten make up just under 6.5% of the sample. The sample was PBMCs. All receptors come from a man aged 50-59 years in good health and CMV-seropositive.

V and J are TRBV10-2 and TRBJ1-5; D perhaps matches TRBD1 (6 bases). The germline gives CDR1 WSHSY, CDR2 SAAADI. V lost 8 bases, J lost 5 bases, and 16 bases lay in between. This CDR3 comprises 14 residues. The chain's CDR3 is CASGGQGPYQPQHF. For the CDR3, the DNA is TGCGCCAGCGGGGGCCAGGGCCCTTATCAGCCCCAGCATTTT.

In its sample, this clone was seen once. The rearrangement links TRBV5-1 to TRBJ2-1; 8 bases align to TRBD1. Germline V lookup: CDR1 SGHRS, CDR2 YFSETQ. The CDR3 covers 13 residues. Trimming cost V 3 bases and J 9 bases; bases outside gene matches: 5. CDR3: CASSYETGVEQFF. The CDR3, as DNA: TGCGCCAGCAGCTACGAGACAGGGGTTGAGCAGTTCTTC.

The sample holds one count of this clone. The DNA for the CDR3 is TGTGCCAGTAGTATAGGAAGGCAGGGCCCTTACGAGCAGTACTTC. Encoded protein: CASSIGRQGPYEQYF. The rearrangement links TRBV19 to TRBJ2-7; D possibly corresponds to TRBD1 (5 bases). The V gene lost 1 base and the J gene lost 4 bases, with 14 bases spanning the gap. From germline, CDR1 is LNHDA and CDR2 SQIVND (reference sequence). The CDR3 has 15 residues.

The CDR3 DNA is TGCGCCAGCAAGCGGCTTAGGGAGCAGTACTTC. Residues: CASKRLREQYF. J is TRBJ2-5 and V is TRBV10-2, with TRBD2 as a possible D gene (5 bases). CDR1 is WSHSY, CDR2 SAAADI, per germline. CDR3 size: 11 residues. Trimming pared 7 bases from V and 11 bases from J, leaving 14 bases between.

V and J are TRBV5-1 and TRBJ2-3; possibly TRBD1 for D (6 bases). Germline values: CDR1 SGHRS, CDR2 YFSETQ. Trimming cost V 4 bases and J 1 base, with 16 bases left between them. There are 16 residues in the CDR3. CDR3 protein: CASSPLQGLGTDTQYF. In nucleotides, the CDR3 is TGCGCCAGCAGCCCGCTACAGGGATTGGGCACAGATACGCAGTATTTT.

V usage is TRBV7-3 and J usage is TRBJ2-1; 10 bases match TRBD2. V lost 5 bases and J lost 3; bases outside the gene matches: 7. In germline, CDR1 is SGHTA, CDR2 FQGTGA. CDR3 size: 16 residues. The CDR3 reads CASSPAAGGNYNEQFF. The DNA for the CDR3 is TGTGCCAGCAGCCCCGCAGCGGGAGGGAACTACAATGAGCAGTTCTTC.

The chain uses TRBV6-1 and TRBJ2-3; the match to TRBD2 covers 7 bases. Germline V CDR1 and CDR2: MNHNS, SASEGT. V dropped 4 bases and J dropped 4; count of bases not matched to a gene: 8. The CDR3 consists of 15 residues. The CDR3 reads CASSVGRETSDTQYF. The CDR3 bases are TGTGCCAGCAGTGTGGGGCGGGAGACGTCAGATACGCAGTATTTT.

This chain's CDR3 is CASRSRGWQETQYF. The CDR3 bases are TGTGCCAGCAGATCCCGGGGGTGGCAAGAGACCCAGTACTTC. The rearrangement uses TRBV28 and TRBJ2-5; weak D call: TRBD2 (6 bases). CDR3 length: 14 residues. Germline-derived CDR1 and CDR2 are MDHEN and SYDVKM. Trimming removed 6 bases at V and 2 bases at J, with 13 bases between.

J is TRBJ2-3 and V is TRBV2; weak D call: TRBD2 (6 bases). The CDR3 length is 16 residues. Germline V lookup: CDR1 SNHLY, CDR2 FYNNEI. V shed 1 base and J shed 0 bases, with 11 bases lying between them. CDR3 sequence (DNA): TGTGCCAGCAGTGAAGATGGTAGCGGAAGCACAGATACGCAGTATTTT. This encodes CASSEDGSGSTDTQYF. Variable domain in full (rest from reference TRBV2 and TRBJ2-3): EPEVTQTPSHQVTQMGQEVILRCVPISNHLYFYWYRQILGQKVEFLVSFYNNEISEKSEIFDDQFSVERPDGSNFTLKIRSTKLEDSAMYFCASSEDGSGSTDTQYFGPGTRLTVL.

The chain combines TRBV5-1 with TRBJ2-1, with D maybe TRBD2 (5 bases). Germline CDR1 SGHRS, CDR2 YFSETQ. This CDR3 spans 15 amino acids. Trimming stripped 0 bases from V and 4 bases from J, with 11 bases between. CDR3 in amino acids: CASSLATRGYNEQFF. CDR3 coding DNA: TGCGCCAGCAGCTTGGCCACCCGGGGATACAATGAGCAGTTCTTC.

Only a few counts were recorded for this clone. The chain uses TRBV6-5 and TRBJ1-1; D gene uncertain. This CDR3 contains 13 residues. CDR1 and CDR2 (germline): MNHEY, SVGAGI. Trimming pared 6 bases from V and 0 bases from J, leaving 8 bases between. CDR3 DNA: TGTGCCAGCAGGGCCCAGTTGAACACTGAAGCTTTCTTT. Translated: CASRAQLNTEAFF.

V and J are TRBV21-1 and TRBJ2-5; the table assigns TRBD1, which was not confirmed against the DNA. TRBV21-1 constitutes a pseudogene. The CDR3 contains 16 residues. The CDR3 bases are TGTGCCAGCAGCACACAGGGACAGGGGAACCAAGAGACCCAGTACTTC. It translates to CASSTQGQGNQETQYF.

The chain couples TRBV9 to TRBJ2-7; 10 bases fit TRBD2. The J segment lost 3 bases and the V segment lost 0 bases, leaving 6 bases of the junction unmatched. The germline gives CDR1 SGDLS, CDR2 YYNGEE. The CDR3 covers 16 residues. In DNA, the CDR3 is TGTGCCAGCAGCGTAGAGCCTAGCGGGAGATTCTACGAGCAGTACTTC. It codes for CASSVEPSGRFYEQYF.

This clone occurred a few times. The chain employs TRBV5-4 and TRBJ2-7; 7 bases are shared with TRBD2. J lost 7 bases, V lost 0 bases, and 10 bases had no gene match. The length of the CDR3 is 15 residues. Per the germline V gene, CDR1 is SGHNT and CDR2 is YYREEE (reference sequence). CDR3 amino acids: CASSLGAGPYPEQYF. The CDR3 coding sequence is TGTGCCAGCAGCTTGGGAGCGGGACCTTACCCTGAGCAGTACTTC. The full variable domain, completed using reference TRBV5-4 and TRBJ2-7, is ETGVTQSPTHLIKTRGQQVTLRCSSQSGHNTVSWYQQALGQGPQFIFQYYREEENGRGNFPPRFSGLQFPNYSSELNVNALELDDSALYLCASSLGAGPYPEQYFGPGTRLTVT.

This chain's CDR3 is CASSLGVTRTGELFF. The CDR3 bases are TGCGCCAGCAGCTTGGGGGTTACCAGGACCGGGGAGCTGTTTTTT. The chain carries TRBV5-1 and TRBJ2-2; D ambiguous. The CDR3 sequence is 15 residues long. V lost 0 bases and J lost 5, with 11 bases in between. The germline V gene has CDR1 SGHRS and CDR2 YFSETQ.

The chain has TRBV18 and TRBJ1-1; TRBD1 aligns across 7 bases. The CDR3 is 14 amino acids. Germline assignment: CDR1 KGHSH and CDR2 LQKENI. The ends lost 3 bases at V and 5 bases at J; junction bases unmatched: 6. The CDR3 coding sequence is TGTGCCAGCTCACCCGACAGGGTAGATACTGAAGCTTTCTTT. Protein product: CASSPDRVDTEAFF.

This sequence joins TRBV21-1 and TRBJ2-3; TRBD1, as called in the table, went unchecked against the DNA. TRBV21-1 is reported as a pseudogene. The CDR3 has 22 amino acids. CDR3 region: CASSKKTGGIGQASRRTDTQYF. The CDR3 region has the DNA TGTGCCAGCAGCAAAAAGACAGGGGGAATCGGGCAAGCGTCCCGAAGGACAGATACGCAGTATTTT.